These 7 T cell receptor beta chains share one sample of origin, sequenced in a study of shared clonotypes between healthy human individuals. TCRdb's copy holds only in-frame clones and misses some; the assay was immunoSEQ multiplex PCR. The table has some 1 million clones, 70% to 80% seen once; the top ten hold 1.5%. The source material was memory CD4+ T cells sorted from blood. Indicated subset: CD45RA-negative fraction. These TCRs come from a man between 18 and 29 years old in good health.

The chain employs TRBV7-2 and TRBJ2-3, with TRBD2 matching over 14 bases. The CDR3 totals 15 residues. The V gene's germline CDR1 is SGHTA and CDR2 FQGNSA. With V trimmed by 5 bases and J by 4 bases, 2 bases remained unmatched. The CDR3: CASSQTSGRADTQYF. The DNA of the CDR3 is TGTGCCAGCAGCCAGACTAGCGGGAGGGCAGATACGCAGTATTTT.

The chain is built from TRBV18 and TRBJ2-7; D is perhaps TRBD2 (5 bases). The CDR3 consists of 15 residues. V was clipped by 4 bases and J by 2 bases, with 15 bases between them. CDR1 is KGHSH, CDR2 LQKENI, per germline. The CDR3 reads CASSRGKNSPYEQYF. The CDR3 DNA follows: TGTGCCAGCTCACGAGGGAAAAATTCTCCCTACGAGCAGTACTTC.

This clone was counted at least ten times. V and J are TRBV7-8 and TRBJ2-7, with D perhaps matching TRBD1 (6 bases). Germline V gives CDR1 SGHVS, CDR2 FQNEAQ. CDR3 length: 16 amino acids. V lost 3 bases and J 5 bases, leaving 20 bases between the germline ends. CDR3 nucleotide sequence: TGTGCCAGCAGCTTGAGGAGTTTACAGGGTGGAAACGAGCAGTACTTC. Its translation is CASSLRSLQGGNEQYF. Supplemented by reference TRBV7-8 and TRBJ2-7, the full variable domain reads GAGVSQSPRYKVAKRGQDVALRCDPISGHVSLFWYQQALGQGPEFLTYFQNEAQLDKSGLPSDRFFAERPEGSVSTLKIQRTQQEDSAVYLCASSLRSLQGGNEQYFGPGTRLTVT.

The CDR3 sequence: CASSLSGGAADTQYF. CDR3 DNA: TGTGCCAGCAGCTTGAGCGGGGGGGCGGCAGATACGCAGTATTTT. The rearrangement uses TRBV7-9 and TRBJ2-3; 10 nucleotides line up with TRBD2. The V gene end was trimmed by 3 bases and the J gene end by 4 bases; junction bases not matched to a gene: 4. Germline assignment: CDR1 SEHNR and CDR2 FQNEAQ (reference sequence). The CDR3 length is 15 residues.

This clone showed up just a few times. In DNA, the CDR3 is TGTGCCAGCAGTGCGGACGGGGCCTATGGCTACACCTTC. As protein: CASSADGAYGYTF. The chain is built from TRBV5-4 and TRBJ1-2; D possibly corresponds to TRBD1 (5 bases). Germline V gives CDR1 SGHNT, CDR2 YYREEE (reference sequence). V lost 5 bases and J 4 bases, leaving 12 bases between the germline ends. The CDR3 totals 13 residues.

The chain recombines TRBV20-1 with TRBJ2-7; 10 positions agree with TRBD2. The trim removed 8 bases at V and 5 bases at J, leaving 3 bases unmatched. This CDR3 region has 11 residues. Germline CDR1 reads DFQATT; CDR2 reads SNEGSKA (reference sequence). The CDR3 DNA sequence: TGCAGTTCCGGACTAGCGGACGAGCAGTACTTC. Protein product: CSSGLADEQYF.

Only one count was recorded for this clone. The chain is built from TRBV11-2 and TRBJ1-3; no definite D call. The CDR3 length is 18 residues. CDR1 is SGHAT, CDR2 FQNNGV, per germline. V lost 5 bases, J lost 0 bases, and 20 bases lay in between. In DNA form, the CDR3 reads TGTGCCAGCAGCAGACGCGTCTGGGATACTCGCTCTGGAAACACCATATATTTT. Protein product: CASSRRVWDTRSGNTIYF.